Described below is a single TCR beta chain sequence and its context. Antigen: not known. Per germline, CDR1 ENHRY and CDR2 SYGVKD. J lost 1 base, V lost 7 bases, and 4 bases had no gene match. The CDR3 loop spans 13 amino acids. These data are taken from a study of cytomegalovirus exposure and HLA in healthy donors. General study findings and limits: In an earlier analysis, in some 500 donors, most V segments appeared productive either ~90% or ~30% of the time. Altogether, 150 or so TCR beta chains were recorded as cytomegalovirus-associated.

A multiplex PCR was run with 60 Vbeta primers and 13 Jbeta primers. Data came from immunoSEQ multiplex PCR; TCRdb stores just in-frame clones and leaves some out. This sample has some 170,000 clones, with roughly 81% found just once. The sequencing input was PBMCs. This clonotype originated in a woman between 18 and 29 years old in good health and CMV-seropositive. The rearrangement joins TRBV10-3 to TRBJ2-7; 7 bases are a match to TRBD1. CDR3 loop: CAINDRASYEQYF. Here the CDR3 DNA reads TGTGCCATCAACGACAGGGCATCCTACGAGCAGTACTTC.